The 3 T cell receptor beta chains listed next were all sequenced from one sample in a study of T-cell reconstitution after alpha-beta-depleted transplantation in children. It was with unique molecular identifiers that the TCRbeta library was prepared. TCRdb independently ran MiXCR on the PCR reads; one entry per CDR3 protein. Among hundreds of thousands of distinct CDR3 sequences listed, about 17% were seen once. This specimen was PBMCs, mostly from graft donor cells, taken 360 days after TCRalphabeta/CD19-depleted stem cell transplant. The source is a male patient aged 2-9 years who had a stem cell transplant for acute lymphoblastic leukemia, so the T cells may come from the graft donor.

Ten or more counts support this clonotype. The V and J genes are TRBV12-3 or TRBV12-4 and TRBJ2-1; no reliable D call. With 2 bases removed from V and 11 bases from J, the gap between germline ends came to 7 bases. This CDR3 is built from 11 residues. The CDR3 DNA follows: TGTGCCAGCAGTTTAAGGATCCAGCAGTTCTTC. This codes for CASSLRIQQFF.

This clonotype was observed a handful of times. The chain joins TRBV3-1 to TRBJ2-1; no firm D call. The CDR3 runs 17 residues. Germline V gene data show CDR1 as LGHDT and CDR2 as YNNKEL (reference sequence). V lost 3 bases, J lost 1 base, and 16 bases lay in between. The CDR3 DNA follows: TGTGCCAGCAGCCATTACTTACCGGAATCGTCCTACAATGAGCAGTTCTTC. It yields the protein CASSHYLPESSYNEQFF.

In its sample, this clonotype was seen many times. The chain links TRBV7-9 to TRBJ2-1, with 9 nucleotides matching TRBD2. Germline V lookup: CDR1 SEHNR, CDR2 FQNEAQ (reference sequence). V shed 3 bases, J shed 5 bases, and the junction held 5 bases outside the gene matches. There are 15 residues in the CDR3. CDR3 sequence (DNA): TGTGCCAGCAGCTTCTTCCTAGCGGGACACAATGAGCAGTTCTTC. Residues: CASSFFLAGHNEQFF.